This T cell receptor beta chain emerged from a study of blood T cell repertoires in COVID-19. This clone was detected only once. The data were produced by immunoSEQ multiplex PCR, yet TCRdb's version contains in-frame clones alone and is incomplete. There are about 210,000 clones in the sample; around four fifths occur only once, and approximately 10% lies in the top ten. The clonotype was recovered from a woman aged 80 or older with COVID-19, enrolled during active disease. The sample was peripheral blood.

The CDR3 loop reads CASSPGEGWDQPQHF. CDR3 in DNA: TGTGCCAGCAGTCCGGGGGAGGGCTGGGATCAGCCCCAGCATTTT. The V and J genes are TRBV28 and TRBJ1-5; possible D gene TRBD1, 5 bases. The CDR3 is made up of 15 amino acids. Trimming removed 5 bases from V and 5 bases from J, with 16 bases in between. Per the germline V gene, CDR1 is MDHEN and CDR2 is SYDVKM.